This T cell receptor (beta chain) was sequenced during a study of technical replicates of blood from four donors. Repertoires were generated with immunoSEQ multiplex PCR, while TCRdb's copy carries only in-frame clones and drops some. Of tens of thousands of clones in the sample, roughly nine tenths were seen once. The CDR3 loop spans 16 amino acids. CDR1 is MNHEY, CDR2 SVGAGI, per germline. Germline trimming cut 4 bases from V and 2 bases from J; bases unmatched to any gene: 6. The sample taken for sequencing was PBMCs. J is TRBJ2-1 and V is TRBV6-5; 9 nucleotides match TRBD1. This sequence originates from a human donor in good health. Some clones in this sample may be carry-over from other donors' samples. The CDR3 loop is CASSSLGQGAYNEQFF. Here the CDR3 DNA reads TGTGCCAGCAGTTCCCTGGGACAGGGTGCCTACAATGAGCAGTTCTTC.